This entry lists 24 T cell receptor beta chains sequenced from one sample in a study of sequential checkpoint blockade in melanoma. The assay was immunoSEQ multiplex PCR, and TCRdb's table has in-frame clones only and misses some. The repertoire holds about 10,000 clones, with 60% to 80% as singletons. Sample treatment: randomized to nivolumab then ipilimumab (arm A) or the reverse (arm B). Source: CD8+ T cells sorted from blood (inferred from file names), taken from a patient given nivolumab and ipilimumab in sequence. Source of these receptors: a human donor with melanoma.

DNA of the CDR3: TGCGCCAGCAGCTTCACTACTGACTCCTACGAGCAGTACTTC. Translated: CASSFTTDSYEQYF. The V and J genes are TRBV5-1 and TRBJ2-7; D unclear. The germline V gene encodes CDR1 SGHRS and CDR2 YFSETQ. Trimming left V 2 bases short and J 0 bases short, with 9 bases between. CDR3 size: 14 residues.

The rearrangement uses TRBV29-1 and TRBJ2-2; D is uncertain. CDR1 and CDR2 (germline): SQVTM, ANQGSEA. CDR3 length: 11 amino acids. V dropped 3 bases and J dropped 7 bases, with 6 bases sitting between them. CDR3 in amino acids: CSVDFIGELFF. The CDR3 nucleotides read TGCAGCGTTGATTTCATCGGGGAGCTGTTTTTT.

This clone has a single count. This chain uses TRBV7-3 with TRBJ2-5, with 7 bases identical to TRBD2. V lost 4 bases to trimming and J lost 6 bases; unmatched junction nucleotides: 2. CDR1 is SGHTA, CDR2 FQGTGA, per germline. The CDR3 sequence is 12 residues long. The CDR3 DNA reads as TGTGCCAGCAGCTCCGGGGGGAAGACCCAGTACTTC. It yields the protein CASSSGGKTQYF.

This clone has a handful of counts. The chain is built from TRBV7-9 and TRBJ1-2; D unresolved. The V end was cut by 1 base, the J end by 2 bases, with 8 bases between. This CDR3 comprises 14 residues. Germline loops: CDR1 SEHNR, CDR2 FQNEAQ (reference sequence). The CDR3 DNA reads as TGTGCCAGCAGCTTAGACTACTCCAACTATGGCTACACCTTC. Amino acids: CASSLDYSNYGYTF.

The V call is TRBV6-4, the J call TRBJ2-1; 10 bases align to TRBD2. Trimming removed 0 bases from V and 7 bases from J; junction bases left unmatched: 3. Germline V gives CDR1 MRHNA, CDR2 SNTAGT. The CDR3 is made up of 15 amino acids. The CDR3 loop reads CASSDSPAGGNEQFF. The DNA of the CDR3 is TGTGCCAGCAGTGACTCGCCAGCGGGAGGGAATGAGCAGTTCTTC.

This rearrangement joins TRBV4-1 to TRBJ2-1, with TRBD2 matching over 8 bases. Germline V gene lookup returns CDR1 MGHRA and CDR2 YSYEKL. The CDR3 is 15 residues long. The J segment lost 10 bases and the V segment lost 4 bases, leaving 12 bases of the junction unmatched. This chain's CDR3 is CASSPGVAGHPEQFF. As DNA, the CDR3 is TGCGCCAGCAGCCCAGGGGTAGCGGGACATCCCGAGCAGTTCTTC.

V gene TRBV10-2 combines with J gene TRBJ1-5; D perhaps matches TRBD1 (5 bases). The CDR3 covers 14 residues. Germline-derived CDR1 and CDR2 are WSHSY and SAAADI. V dropped 0 bases and J dropped 9 bases, with 12 bases sitting between them. For the CDR3, the DNA is TGCGCCAGCAGTGAGTCGTCGGACACCGGGCCCCAGCATTTT. It is translated as CASSESSDTGPQHF.

The chain is built from TRBV29-1 and TRBJ2-1, with 11 bases that match TRBD2. The germline gives CDR1 SQVTM, CDR2 ANQGSEA. The V and J ends lost 6 bases and 7 bases, in that order; junction bases with no gene match: 11. The CDR3 runs to 15 residues. The CDR3 loop is CSVSSGRSPTNEQFF. The CDR3 bases are TGCAGCGTGTCTAGCGGGAGGTCCCCCACGAATGAGCAGTTCTTC.

V is TRBV29-1 and J is TRBJ2-1; TRBD2 agrees at 9 bases. The V gene's germline CDR1 is SQVTM and CDR2 ANQGSEA. With 2 bases clipped from V and 4 bases from J, the junction kept 3 bases outside the gene matches. The CDR3 is 14 amino acids. The CDR3 DNA reads as TGCAGCGTTGAATCTCTAGCGGGATACAATGAGCAGTTCTTC. Translation: CSVESLAGYNEQFF.

This clone was picked up one time. The V call is TRBV11-2, the J call TRBJ1-2; D uncertain. Deletions cut 4 bases from V and 2 bases from J, with 14 bases between. The CDR3 spans 15 residues. Germline-derived CDR1 and CDR2 are SGHAT and FQNNGV. The CDR3 DNA follows: TGTGCCAGCAGCTCCCCGTTGGAACAGAACTATGGCTACACCTTC. Amino acid sequence: CASSSPLEQNYGYTF. The variable domain in full, completed from reference TRBV11-2 and TRBJ1-2, reads EAGVAQSPRYKIIEKRQSVAFWCNPISGHATLYWYQQILGQGPKLLIQFQNNGVVDDSQLPKDRFSAERLKGVDSTLKIQPAKLEDSAVYLCASSSPLEQNYGYTFGSGTRLTVV.

The gene calls are TRBV19 and TRBJ1-5; maybe TRBD1 (5 bases). Trimming shortened V by 7 bases and J by 5 bases, and 30 bases separated the two germline ends. Germline CDR1 is LNHDA and CDR2 is SQIVND (reference sequence). There are 19 residues in the CDR3. CDR3 loop: CASNPTRQGPERMYQPQHF. The CDR3, as DNA: TGTGCCAGTAATCCTACCCGCCAGGGTCCCGAGAGAATGTATCAGCCCCAGCATTTT.

This clone was detected only a few times. J is TRBJ1-4 and V is TRBV7-9; weak D call: TRBD1 (6 bases). CDR1 and CDR2 (germline): SEHNR, FQNEAQ (reference sequence). The CDR3 loop spans 16 amino acids. Trimming removed 1 base from V and 7 bases from J, with 16 bases in between. Here the CDR3 reads CASSLGVGGLIEKLFF. CDR3 sequence (DNA): TGTGCCAGCAGCTTAGGAGTCGGGGGGCTCATTGAAAAACTGTTTTTT.

This clone was seen once. This chain joins TRBV19 and TRBJ1-1, with no clear D. V lost 10 bases, J lost 5 bases, and 29 bases lay in between. This CDR3 spans 17 amino acids. The germline gives CDR1 LNHDA, CDR2 SQIVND (reference sequence). This chain's CDR3 is CATYGPGNLKGYTEAFF. The CDR3 DNA reads as TGTGCCACCTACGGCCCCGGGAATCTAAAAGGGTATACTGAAGCTTTCTTT. Full variable domain (rest looked up from reference TRBV19 and TRBJ1-1): DGGITQSPKYLFRKEGQNVTLSCEQNLNHDAMYWYRQDPGQGLRLIYYSQIVNDFQKGDIAEGYSVSREKKESFPLTVTSAQKNPTAFYLCATYGPGNLKGYTEAFFGQGTRLTVV.

The chain combines TRBV27 with TRBJ1-6; D is uncertain. Trimming removed 6 bases from V and 7 bases from J, with 16 bases in between. The CDR3 sequence is 15 residues long. CDR1 MNHEY and CDR2 SMNVEV come from the germline V gene (reference sequence). CDR3: CASSITESSNSPLHF. DNA for the CDR3: TGTGCCAGCAGCATTACAGAGAGCTCGAATTCACCCCTCCACTTT.

The chain recombines TRBV9 with TRBJ2-1; 7 bases are shared with TRBD1. This CDR3 is 13 amino acids long. Unmatched junction bases numbered 6, after V lost 3 bases and J lost 9 bases. Germline V CDR1 and CDR2: SGDLS, YYNGEE. In nucleotides, the CDR3 is TGTGCCAGCAGCGAATCTAACAGGGGTGAGCAGTTCTTC. It is translated as CASSESNRGEQFF.

This clone came up a few times. This sample also contains other DNA sequences that code for the same CDR3. V usage is TRBV7-9 and J usage is TRBJ1-2; 8 nucleotides line up with TRBD1. The CDR3 contains 16 residues. V gave up 2 bases and J gave up 2 bases; unmatched junction bases: 7. Germline-derived CDR1 and CDR2 are SEHNR and FQNEAQ (reference sequence). Here the CDR3 DNA reads TGTGCCAGCAGCTTAAAGGGCAGGGGGCTAAACTATGGCTACACCTTC. This translates into CASSLKGRGLNYGYTF.

Details on this clone: This sample includes further DNA sequences coding for the same CDR3. As DNA, the CDR3 is TGCAGCGTTGAAGATCCCAGGGCAGTAGATACGCAGTATTTT. The encoded protein is CSVEDPRAVDTQYF. The chain joins TRBV29-1 to TRBJ2-3; D perhaps matches TRBD1 (5 bases). This CDR3 has 14 residues. V was shortened by 0 bases and J by 5 bases, with 12 bases between the two germline ends. From germline, CDR1 is SQVTM and CDR2 ANQGSEA.

The chain is built from TRBV9 and TRBJ2-7; 9 positions agree with TRBD1. Per the germline V gene, CDR1 is SGDLS and CDR2 is YYNGEE. The CDR3 runs 13 residues. V was pared by 7 bases and J by 2 bases, with 4 bases of the junction left unmatched. Here the CDR3 DNA reads TGTGCCAGCGGGACAGGGCGACCCTACGAGCAGTACTTC. Protein product: CASGTGRPYEQYF.

J is TRBJ2-7 and V is TRBV29-1; 11 bases fit TRBD2. With 3 bases clipped from V and 2 bases from J, the junction kept 3 bases outside the gene matches. This CDR3 is 14 amino acids long. CDR1 is SQVTM, CDR2 ANQGSEA, per germline. Written as DNA, the CDR3 is TGCAGCGTTGAGGTAGCGGGAGGGCCCTACGAGCAGTACTTC. It encodes CSVEVAGGPYEQYF.

The chain combines TRBV30 with TRBJ2-1; 9 bases are shared with TRBD1. Trimming cost V 2 bases and J 3 bases; bases outside gene matches: 5. Germline-derived CDR1 and CDR2 are GTSNPN and SVGIG (reference sequence). This CDR3 is 15 amino acids long. CDR3 loop: CAWSSPDRGYNEQFF. CDR3 nucleotide sequence: TGTGCCTGGAGTTCCCCGGACAGGGGCTACAATGAGCAGTTCTTC.

This clone was detected a few times. The chain has TRBV9 and TRBJ2-5, with a weak D call TRBD2 (5 bases). Germline CDR1 SGDLS, CDR2 YYNGEE. V gave up 0 bases and J gave up 4 bases, with 13 bases separating them. CDR3 length equals 15 residues. As DNA, the CDR3 is TGTGCCAGCAGCGTAGAGGCAGGAGGCCTAGAGACCCAGTACTTC. This codes for CASSVEAGGLETQYF.

The sample holds a few counts of this clone. The V gene is TRBV4-1, the J gene TRBJ2-1; the match to TRBD2 covers 11 bases. Trimming cost V 3 bases and J 8 bases; bases outside gene matches: 3. This CDR3 contains 14 residues. CDR1 and CDR2 (germline): MGHRA, YSYEKL. Here the CDR3 reads CASSHTSGSDEQFF. Written as DNA, the CDR3 is TGCGCCAGCAGCCATACTAGCGGGAGCGATGAGCAGTTCTTC.

The chain is built from TRBV15 and TRBJ2-7; TRBD1 aligns across 9 bases. Germline V CDR1 and CDR2: LNHNV, YYDKDF (reference sequence). The CDR3 is 13 amino acids. J lost 5 bases, V lost 5 bases, and 4 bases had no gene match. CDR3 nucleotides: TGTGCCACCAGCGCCGGGACAGGGAACGAGCAGTACTTC. It translates to CATSAGTGNEQYF. The whole variable domain, filled in from reference TRBV15 and TRBJ2-7, reads DAMVIQNPRYQVTQFGKPVTLSCSQTLNHNVMYWYQQKSSQAPKLLFHYYDKDFNNEADTPDNFQSRRPNTSFCFLDIRSPGLGDTAMYLCATSAGTGNEQYFGPGTRLTVT.

This clone was found once. The chain is built from TRBV19 and TRBJ2-3; perhaps TRBD1 as D (5 bases). The CDR3 loop spans 14 amino acids. V was cut by 8 bases and J by 1 base, with 13 bases left in between. The germline gives CDR1 LNHDA, CDR2 SQIVND (reference sequence). CDR3 protein: CASSPSRGTDTQYF. Written as DNA, the CDR3 is TGTGCCAGTTCCCCATCCAGGGGCACAGATACGCAGTATTTT. Based on the CDR3 plus reference TRBV19 and TRBJ2-3, the full variable domain is DGGITQSPKYLFRKEGQNVTLSCEQNLNHDAMYWYRQDPGQGLRLIYYSQIVNDFQKGDIAEGYSVSREKKESFPLTVTSAQKNPTAFYLCASSPSRGTDTQYFGPGTRLTVL.